Here is one T cell receptor beta chain with its context. As yet, its antigen is unknown. This sample was included in a study of blood T cells in healthy people across ages. The wider study: Template-switching capture recovered about one barcoded beta molecule per two T cells. The study's findings and limits: Long-lived donors exceeded aged donors in naive CD4+ cells and diversity.

Then a second PCR, running roughly 7 to 11 cycles, was carried out with a sample-barcoded 5' primer and a J-beta primer mix. A tag from a template-switch adaptor with 12 random nucleotides marked each cDNA molecule. TCRdb re-derived calls from the 5' RACE reads in MiXCR, one entry per CDR3 protein. The table has about 1.4 million distinct CDR3 sequences, 45% to 70% seen once. Each sample yielded at least 5 micrograms of PBMC total RNA. The CDR3 runs to 15 residues. V was pared by 5 bases and J by 11 bases, with 13 bases of the junction left unmatched. Germline V gives CDR1 SGHVS, CDR2 FQNEAQ. The sequence derives from a man aged 18 to 29 in good health. The chain couples TRBV7-8 to TRBJ2-4, with TRBD1 matching over 9 bases. The sequenced sample consisted of blood. CDR3 amino acids: CASSPGTGSTNVQYF. The DNA for the CDR3 is TGTGCCAGCAGCCCCGGGACAGGGTCAACGAATGTTCAGTACTTC.